Below are 14 T cell receptor beta chains sequenced from a single sample in a study of control samples from healthy donors and cancer patients. Some clones are missing from TCRdb's copy, which holds only in-frame ones; the method was immunoSEQ multiplex PCR. The sample has fewer than 200,000 clones; approximately 95% are singletons. The material sequenced was blood. These receptors came from a man between 18 and 29 years old in good health.

The chain recombines TRBV7-3 with TRBJ2-2; TRBD1 matches 10 bases. CDR1 SGHTA and CDR2 FQGTGA come from the germline V gene. The CDR3 length is 16 residues. V trimming: 2 bases; J trimming: 3 bases; junction bases outside the gene matches: 3. CDR3 sequence: CASSLFGTGDTGELFF. The CDR3 DNA sequence: TGTGCCAGCAGCTTATTTGGGACAGGGGACACCGGGGAGCTGTTTTTT.

V gene TRBV30 combines with J gene TRBJ2-2, with D tentatively TRBD2 (5 bases). The V end was cut by 1 base, the J end by 3 bases, with 9 bases between. Germline CDR1 GTSNPN, CDR2 SVGIG (reference sequence). The CDR3 covers 14 residues. The CDR3 spells CAWSGGIHTGELFF. CDR3 sequence (DNA): TGTGCCTGGAGTGGAGGGATACACACCGGGGAGCTGTTTTTT.

This rearrangement joins TRBV5-6 to TRBJ2-5; D is ambiguous. Germline lookup yields CDR1 SGHDT and CDR2 YYEEEE. The length of the CDR3 is 14 residues. With 0 bases removed from V and 0 bases from J, the gap between germline ends came to 6 bases. CDR3 in DNA: TGTGCCAGCAGCTTGGTGCCAGACCAAGAGACCCAGTACTTC. Its protein product is CASSLVPDQETQYF.

As for this clone: The same CDR3 is also encoded by other DNA sequences in this sample. This chain uses TRBV2 with TRBJ1-1; D not certain. Per germline, CDR1 SNHLY and CDR2 FYNNEI. Trimming took 4 bases from V and 2 from J, leaving 8 bases between them. CDR3 length: 13 residues. The DNA for the CDR3 is TGTGCCAGCAGTGGACAAGGTAACACTGAAGCTTTCTTT. It specifies CASSGQGNTEAFF.

The genes are TRBV7-3 and TRBJ2-5; D not certain. Trimming cost V 2 bases and J 2 bases, with 6 bases left between them. Germline V gene lookup returns CDR1 SGHTA and CDR2 FQGTGA. The CDR3 totals 13 residues. CDR3 sequence reads: CASSLDPQETQYF. The CDR3 coding sequence is TGTGCCAGCAGCTTAGACCCACAAGAGACCCAGTACTTC.

The chain uses TRBV28 and TRBJ1-4; 9 positions agree with TRBD1. Trimming cost V 4 bases and J 8 bases; bases outside gene matches: 11. The CDR3 is made up of 16 amino acids. Germline V CDR1 and CDR2: MDHEN, SYDVKM. The CDR3 sequence: CASSSVKGQGREKLFF. The CDR3 DNA reads as TGTGCCAGCAGTTCAGTAAAGGGACAGGGTAGGGAAAAACTGTTTTTT.

V gene TRBV19 combines with J gene TRBJ2-2; D may be TRBD1 or TRBD2 (5 bases each). The CDR3 runs 18 residues. Germline CDR1 reads LNHDA; CDR2 reads SQIVND (reference sequence). V was trimmed by 6 bases and J by 0 bases, leaving 20 bases between them. The chain's CDR3 is CASRVEGPPTPNTGELFF. Written as DNA, the CDR3 is TGTGCCAGTAGAGTTGAGGGGCCCCCTACTCCGAACACCGGGGAGCTGTTTTTT.

The chain carries TRBV4-2 and TRBJ2-1; 9 bases align to TRBD1. This CDR3 has 15 amino acids. V was pared by 1 base and J by 9 bases, with 7 bases of the junction left unmatched. Germline CDR1 is LGHNA and CDR2 is YNFKEQ. Here the CDR3 reads CASSQGTGQGIEQFF. The CDR3 region has the DNA TGTGCCAGCAGCCAAGGGACCGGACAGGGGATTGAGCAGTTCTTC.

The rearrangement uses TRBV10-3 and TRBJ2-3, with D possibly TRBD2 on 5 matching bases. V was shortened by 6 bases and J by 0 bases, with 16 bases between the two germline ends. CDR3 length equals 16 residues. CDR1 ENHRY and CDR2 SYGVKD come from the germline V gene. Here the CDR3 reads CAIRKRTGTSTDTQYF. CDR3 coding DNA: TGTGCCATCAGAAAGAGGACTGGAACTAGCACAGATACGCAGTATTTT.

The chain links TRBV30 to TRBJ1-1, with D unclear. The CDR3 covers 13 residues. Germline values: CDR1 GTSNPN, CDR2 SVGIG (reference sequence). The germline V and J ends were trimmed by 0 bases and 1 base, with 6 bases remaining between them. The CDR3: CAWSVGGNTEAFF. In DNA, the CDR3 is TGTGCCTGGAGTGTAGGAGGGAACACTGAAGCTTTCTTT.

The V gene is TRBV18, the J gene TRBJ1-3; TRBD1 matches at 7 bases. The CDR3 has 17 amino acids. The germline CDR1 and CDR2 sequences are KGHSH and LQKENI. V gave up 6 bases and J gave up 2 bases; unmatched junction bases: 13. CDR3 residues: CASSPGQRPSTGNTIYF. The CDR3, as DNA: TGTGCCAGCTCCCCGGGACAGCGGCCTTCCACTGGAAACACCATATATTTT.

J is TRBJ2-5 and V is TRBV15; D gene unclear. Deletions cut 0 bases from V and 4 bases from J, with 3 bases between. CDR3 length equals 12 residues. CDR1 is LNHNV and CDR2 is YYDKDF in the germline V gene (reference sequence). The DNA of the CDR3 is TGTGCCACCAGCAGAGATGCAGAGACCCAGTACTTC. Its protein product is CATSRDAETQYF. Supplemented by reference TRBV15 and TRBJ2-5, the full variable domain reads DAMVIQNPRYQVTQFGKPVTLSCSQTLNHNVMYWYQQKSSQAPKLLFHYYDKDFNNEADTPDNFQSRRPNTSFCFLDIRSPGLGDTAMYLCATSRDAETQYFGPGTRLLVL.

The gene calls are TRBV5-1 and TRBJ1-1; D may be TRBD1 (5 bases). The ends were cut back, 1 base at V and 5 bases at J, with 12 bases in the middle. The CDR3 runs to 14 residues. Germline CDR1 reads SGHRS; CDR2 reads YFSETQ. In DNA, the CDR3 is TGCGCCAGCAGCTTGTCGCAGGGAGAAACTGAAGCTTTCTTT. Translated, it gives CASSLSQGETEAFF.

V gene TRBV24-1 combines with J gene TRBJ1-2; D unresolved. Per germline, CDR1 KGHDR and CDR2 SFDVKD. With 4 bases removed from V and 5 bases from J, the gap between germline ends came to 10 bases. The CDR3 is made up of 13 amino acids. The CDR3 protein is CATSEGRGYGYTF. The CDR3 DNA sequence: TGTGCCACCAGTGAAGGGCGTGGGTATGGCTACACCTTC.